Listed below are T cell receptor beta chains from one sample, sequenced in a study of Ad26.COV2.S vaccination and SARS-CoV-2 variants. Some clones are missing from TCRdb's copy, which holds only in-frame ones; the method was immunoSEQ multiplex PCR. Of 300,000 to 400,000 clones in the sample, about 82% were seen once. The sequencing here drew on peripheral blood, taken in a trial of Ad26.COV2.S vaccine versus placebo. These TCRs come from a person aged 18-60 years who received the Ad26.COV2.S COVID-19 vaccine or a placebo. Both conserved end residues are part of each CDR3. Fields, in order: clone size, J gene, D gene, V gene, CDR3 DNA, CDR3 protein. D genes are given only for firm matches. Part of the rows lack a size; the others show once, few, many or a class for expanded clones.

>.|TRBJ2-7|TRBD1|TRBV10-3
TGTGCCATCAGTGATATAAGGACAGGGAGCTCCTACGAGCAGTACTTC
CAISDIRTGSSYEQYF
>.|TRBJ1-1|.|TRBV3-1/TRBV3-2
TGTGCCAGCAGCTATCTCCGGGACAAGGTACACGGAGCTTTCTTT
CASSYLRDKVHGAFF
>.|TRBJ2-2|.|TRBV12-3/TRBV12-4
TGTGCCAGCAGTGAGACGCGGACCGGGGAGCTGTTTTTT
CASSETRTGELFF
>.|TRBJ2-5|.|TRBV6-5
TGTGCCAGCAGTTATTTTGTCCTGGGATCATGGGAGACCCAGTACTTC
CASSYFVLGSWETQYF
>.|TRBJ1-5|.|TRBV2
TGTGCCAGCAGCCCCGGAAGTGATCAGCCCCAGCATTTT
CASSPGSDQPQHF
>.|TRBJ1-1|.|TRBV10-3
TGTGCCACCCGAAGGCCGGTGAACACTGAAGCTTTCTTT
CATRRPVNTEAFF
>.|TRBJ2-7|.|TRBV10-1
TGCGCCAGCAGGTGGACAGTAAGCTCCTACGAGCAGTACTTC
CASRWTVSSYEQYF
>.|TRBJ2-3|TRBD2|TRBV2
TGTGCCAGCAGTGAAAGGACTAGCGGCTCAGATACGCAGTATTTT
CASSERTSGSDTQYF
>.|TRBJ1-6|TRBD1|TRBV7-3
TGTGCCAGCAGCTTATGGGGACAGGCTAATTCACCCCTCCACTTT
CASSLWGQANSPLHF
>.|TRBJ1-6|.|TRBV19
TGTGCCAGTAGTCCTCCCGGGGAGTCACCCCTCCACTTT
CASSPPGESPLHF
>.|TRBJ1-1|.|TRBV24-1
TGTGCCACCAGTTCCTACATGAACACTGAAGCTTTCTTT
CATSSYMNTEAFF
>.|TRBJ2-7|TRBD1|TRBV10-3
TGTGCCATCAGTGAAGACAGGGGCTACGAGCAGTACTTC
CAISEDRGYEQYF
>.|TRBJ2-1|.|TRBV12-1
TGTGCCAGCAGCACCCGGGATCCCCACCAAGGTAGCGGGGGGGCCGAGTACAATGAGCAGTTCTTC
CASSTRDPHQGSGGAEYNEQFF
>once|TRBJ2-2|.|TRBV11-3
TGTGCCAGCAACCCGTGGGGGGCAACGGGCGGGGAGCTGTTTTTT
CASNPWGATGGELFF
>.|TRBJ1-6|.|TRBV6-5
TGTGCCAGCAGTTACTTAGCAGGGACTAGTAATTCACCCCTCCACTTT
CASSYLAGTSNSPLHF
>.|TRBJ2-3|.|TRBV9
TGTGCCAGCAGCCTTTCGCGAGATACGCAGTATTTT
CASSLSRDTQYF
>.|TRBJ1-2|.|TRBV21-1
TGTGCCAGCAGCAAATTGGAGGGGGAGCTTAACTATGGCTACACCTTC
CASSKLEGELNYGYTF
>.|TRBJ2-7|.|TRBV13
TGTGCCAGCAGCCCCCCAGAGGGGGACGAGCAGTACTTC
CASSPPEGDEQYF
>.|TRBJ1-3|TRBD1|TRBV6-5
TGTGCCAGCAGCCAGGGGGCCCCTGGAAACACCATATATTTT
CASSQGAPGNTIYF
>.|TRBJ2-2|.|TRBV11-3
TGTGCCAGCAGCATTACCGGGGAGCTGTTTTTT
CASSITGELFF
>.|TRBJ2-3|TRBD2|TRBV18
TGTGCCAGCTCACCACCCGGGACTAGCGGGAATACGCAGTATTTT
CASSPPGTSGNTQYF
>.|TRBJ2-3|.|TRBV28
TGTGCCAGCAGTCCAGCTTTTCTACCCAGCACAGATACGCAGTATTTT
CASSPAFLPSTDTQYF
>.|TRBJ1-5|.|TRBV6-1
TGTGCCAGCAGTGAAGGAGGCTATAGCAATCAGCCCCAGCATTTT
CASSEGGYSNQPQHF
>.|TRBJ1-5|TRBD1|TRBV28
TGTGCCAGCAGCCATCGCAGGGGGCGCCGCAATCAGCCCCAGCATTTT
CASSHRRGRRNQPQHF
>.|TRBJ2-2|.|TRBV12-3/TRBV12-4
TGTGCCAGCAGCTCGGGCGGGGAGCTGTTTTTT
CASSSGGELFF
>.|TRBJ2-5|TRBD1|TRBV30
TGTGCCTGGAACCCTTCGCGGACCAGCAGGGGGAAAGAGACCCAGTACTTC
CAWNPSRTSRGKETQYF
>.|TRBJ2-7|TRBD1|TRBV3-1/TRBV3-2
TGTGCCAGCAGCTCCGACCGACAGGGGTTTGGCTACGAGCAGTACTTC
CASSSDRQGFGYEQYF
>.|TRBJ2-7|TRBD1|TRBV19
TGTGCCAGTTCCCCCACGGCAGGGGGGCAGTACTTC
CASSPTAGGQYF
>once|TRBJ2-5|TRBD1|TRBV7-9
TGTGCCAGCAGACAGACAGGGGGCCCGGAGACCCAGTACTTC
CASRQTGGPETQYF